This T cell receptor beta chain was sequenced in a study of blood T cell repertoires in COVID-19. The overall study: Samples of COVID-19 (acute and convalescent) were obtained from the United States, Italy and Spain. In each case, the material was cDNA or gDNA derived from T cells, B-cell-depleted T cells, or PBMCs.

Authors' analysis steps: Using reference gene primer amplification, nucleated cell counts were estimated. This table comes from immunoSEQ multiplex PCR, and its TCRdb copy is limited to in-frame clones, with some not included. The V and J calls and the clone size are those of that table, but D and trimming were determined from the DNA. The data hold roughly 120,000 clones, with approximately 86% observed a single time. V was trimmed by 2 bases and J by 8 bases, leaving 13 bases between them. The CDR3 consists of 15 residues. The germline V gene has CDR1 LGHDT and CDR2 YNNKEL (reference sequence). Sequenced: peripheral blood. The receptor was derived from a man aged 35 to 55 with acute or convalescent COVID-19. The gene calls are TRBV3-1 (or the pseudogene TRBV3-2) and TRBJ1-6; D is uncertain. Here the CDR3 DNA reads TGTGCCAGCAGCCAAACGCGTACAGTAGATTCACCCCTCCACTTT. Its translation is CASSQTRTVDSPLHF.